The clone carrying this T cell receptor beta chain was recorded only once. The T cells that were sequenced for TCR beta were CD8+ and CD4+ cells from blood. The patients serving as multiple sclerosis controls were treatment-naive. They had stable or active relapsing-remitting disease and fulfilled revised McDonald criteria. These data belong to a study of CD8 T cells in Susac syndrome. Random hexamers served to reverse transcribe about 0.5 to 1 ug RNA. Multiplex immunoSEQ PCR targeted 54 Vbeta and 13 Jbeta TCR beta segments. TCRdb called the immunoSEQ multiplex PCR reads again in MiXCR, with one record for every CDR3 protein. The table lists 300,000 or so distinct CDR3 sequences, about 91% of them singletons. The receptor was derived from a human donor with multiple sclerosis. Input material: CD4+ T cells from PBMCs.

The CDR3 DNA is TGCGCCAGCAGCCACAAGGGGACTAGTCTGAATGAGCAGTTCTTC. Translation: CASSHKGTSLNEQFF. The rearrangement joins TRBV5-1 to TRBJ2-1; TRBD2 agrees at 8 bases. CDR3 size: 15 residues. CDR1 is SGHRS and CDR2 is YFSETQ in the germline V gene. The V gene end was trimmed by 4 bases and the J gene end by 7 bases; junction bases not matched to a gene: 10. The full variable domain, in which reference TRBV5-1 and TRBJ2-1 provide the parts outside the CDR3, is KAGVTQTPRYLIKTRGQQVTLSCSPISGHRSVSWYQQTPGQGLQFLFEYFSETQRNKGNFPGRFSGRQFSNSRSEMNVSTLELGDSALYLCASSHKGTSLNEQFFGPGTRLTVL.